A single sample is the source of the 9 T cell receptor beta chains below, sequenced in a study of T cells in localized non-small cell lung cancer. Produced via immunoSEQ multiplex PCR; TCRdb's table is partial and in-frame only. The sample holds about 1,600 clones, roughly a third seen once. The input for sequencing was normal lung tissue next to the tumor, taken before any cancer treatment. These TCRs come from a female donor aged 60 or older with stage II squamous cell lung carcinoma.

This clone ranks as large. The genes are TRBV6-8 and TRBJ1-1; weak D call: TRBD1 (5 bases). This CDR3 has 15 residues. Trimming left V 0 bases short and J 1 base short, with 9 bases between. Germline assignment: CDR1 MNHGY and CDR2 SAAAGT. The CDR3 region has the DNA TGTGCCAGCAGTTACTCGACAGCCACGAACACTGAAGCTTTCTTT. Translated: CASSYSTATNTEAFF.

By its share, this clone is large (0.1 to 1%). The chain links TRBV11-3 to TRBJ2-7; D is undetermined. Per the germline V gene, CDR1 is SGHNT and CDR2 is YENEEA. The CDR3 runs to 17 residues. The V end was cut by 3 bases, the J end by 1 base, with 19 bases between. The CDR3 spells CASSLGAPEDGSYEQYF. CDR3 DNA sequence: TGTGCCAGCAGCTTGGGTGCCCCTGAAGACGGTTCCTACGAGCAGTACTTC.

This clone was detected a few times. The chain has TRBV1 and TRBJ1-3. TRBV1 is flagged as a pseudogene. The CDR3 totals 17 residues. As DNA, the CDR3 is TGCGCCAGCAGCCAAGACCGAGAGGGCGCCTCTGGAAACACCATATATTTT. It yields the protein CASSQDREGASGNTIYF.

This clone was counted only a few times. The genes are TRBV11-3 and TRBJ1-1, with 7 positions matching TRBD1. The CDR3 extends over 15 amino acids. Germline trimming cut 5 bases from V and 3 bases from J; bases unmatched to any gene: 9. The germline CDR1 and CDR2 sequences are SGHNT and YENEEA. CDR3 DNA: TGTGCCAGCAGCGCCCTACAGGGGTATTACACTGAAGCTTTCTTT. It encodes CASSALQGYYTEAFF.

By share, this clone counts as medium-sized (0.01 to 0.1%). The genes are TRBV11-3 and TRBJ1-2, with 8 bases aligning to TRBD1. Trimming took 5 bases from V and 8 from J; bases not matched to a gene: 13. CDR1 and CDR2 (germline): SGHNT, YENEEA. The CDR3 is 15 amino acids. CDR3 DNA sequence: TGTGCCAGCAGCCCCCGATCGGTGACAGGGGACGGCTACACCTTC. It specifies CASSPRSVTGDGYTF.

By share of the sample, this clone is medium-sized. CDR3 DNA sequence: TGTGCCAGCAGTTATTTGTCCGGACTAGGGCCCAGGGAGCAGTACTTC. Its translation is CASSYLSGLGPREQYF. V gene TRBV6-8 combines with J gene TRBJ2-7; 7 bases are shared with TRBD2. With V trimmed by 3 bases and J by 7 bases, 15 bases remained unmatched. This CDR3 has 16 residues. Looked up from germline, CDR1 is MNHGY and CDR2 is SAAAGT.

The V call is TRBV6-8, the J call TRBJ1-6; weak D call: TRBD1 (5 bases). Trimming cost V 10 bases and J 7 bases, with 14 bases left between them. This CDR3 is 13 amino acids long. CDR1 and CDR2 from the germline V gene are MNHGY and SAAAGT. The CDR3 DNA is TGTGCCATCAGCGAACGGGGGAATTCACCCCTCCACTTT. Translating gives CAISERGNSPLHF.

The chain employs TRBV30 and TRBJ2-1; TRBD2 agrees at 11 bases. Trimming took 4 bases from V and 8 from J; bases not matched to a gene: 7. The CDR3 sequence is 14 residues long. The germline CDR1 and CDR2 sequences are GTSNPN and SVGIG (reference sequence). CDR3 sequence: CAWNQLAGGDEQFF. CDR3 DNA: TGTGCCTGGAACCAGCTAGCGGGGGGCGATGAGCAGTTCTTC.

The chain uses TRBV12-5 and TRBJ2-4; D remains unclear. The CDR3 is 11 amino acids. V lost 6 bases, J lost 15 bases, and 15 bases lay in between. The germline CDR1 and CDR2 sequences are LGHNT and FRNRAP. CDR3 loop: CASGDGGRAYF. The DNA of the CDR3 is TGTGCTAGTGGGGACGGCGGCCGTGCGTACTTC.